This T cell receptor (beta chain) was captured in a study of blood T cell repertoires in COVID-19. Trimming took off 5 bases at V and 3 bases at J, with 14 bases between the two ends. The length of the CDR3 is 15 residues. CDR1 is SEHNR and CDR2 is FQNEAQ in the germline V gene (reference sequence). Sequencing was performed with immunoSEQ multiplex PCR; in TCRdb, only in-frame clones are kept and a portion is missing. The sample lists a few hundred thousand clones; about 90% were seen once. Cohort allocation depended upon clinical history that participants reported. The chain is built from TRBV7-9 and TRBJ2-1; maybe TRBD2 (6 bases). Sequenced: PBMCs or T cells enriched from blood (not recorded which). The origin of this receptor is a man aged 18 to 35 who had recovered from COVID-19. The CDR3, as DNA: TGTGCCAGCAGCGTCGGGGTGACTAGCTACAATGAGCAGTTCTTC. Amino acid sequence: CASSVGVTSYNEQFF.